Each of the 32 T cell receptor beta chains below was sequenced from the same sample in a study of graft-versus-host responses after intestinal transplantation. Sequenced by immunoSEQ multiplex PCR; TCRdb stores in-frame clones only, minus some. The table shows roughly 120,000 clones, with about 95% occurring only once. What these receptors recognize is not known. The source was unstimulated CD8+ T cells sorted from spleen or lymph node cells, collected before intestinal transplant. The receptors derive from a human donor who received an intestinal transplant.

This clone was seen once. This sequence joins TRBV27 and TRBJ1-2, with 8 bases that match TRBD1. V lost 6 bases, J lost 7 bases, and 7 bases stayed unmatched. The length of the CDR3 is 13 residues. Germline V gene lookup returns CDR1 MNHEY and CDR2 SMNVEV (reference sequence). The CDR3 protein is CASRTTGASGYTF. CDR3 nucleotides: TGTGCCAGCAGAACGACAGGGGCCTCTGGCTACACCTTC.

J is TRBJ2-5 and V is TRBV18; D perhaps matches TRBD2 (6 bases). The CDR3 runs 15 residues. The germline V and J ends were trimmed by 5 bases and 3 bases, with 16 bases remaining between them. The germline V gene has CDR1 KGHSH and CDR2 LQKENI. Here the CDR3 reads CASSSGGNREETQYF. The CDR3 DNA is TGTGCCAGCTCATCCGGCGGGAACAGAGAAGAGACCCAGTACTTC.

This CDR3 is CASSPQGDYEQYF. In DNA form, the CDR3 reads TGTGCCAGCAGTCCACAGGGAGACTACGAGCAGTACTTC. This chain links TRBV6-6 with TRBJ2-7, with D possibly matching TRBD1 (6 bases). Trimming removed 5 bases at V and 3 bases at J, with 11 bases between. CDR3 length: 13 amino acids. CDR1 is MNHNY, CDR2 SVGAGI, per germline (reference sequence).

This clone was picked up one time. The V gene is TRBV9, the J gene TRBJ2-7; 13 bases agree with TRBD2. J gave up 9 bases and V 7 bases, and 7 bases lay outside the gene matches. Germline CDR1 reads SGDLS; CDR2 reads YYNGEE. This CDR3 comprises 13 residues. This CDR3 is CASSGTSGMWQYF. CDR3 bases: TGTGCCAGCTCCGGGACTAGCGGGATGTGGCAGTACTTC.

CDR3 residues: CSVVGRANEQFF. The CDR3 DNA follows: TGCAGCGTTGTTGGTAGGGCCAATGAGCAGTTCTTC. The chain has TRBV29-1 and TRBJ2-1; no definite D call. CDR3 length: 12 residues. V lost 4 bases and J lost 6, with 10 bases in between. Germline V lookup: CDR1 SQVTM, CDR2 ANQGSEA.

This sequence joins TRBV11-2 and TRBJ2-1; perhaps TRBD2 as D (7 bases). CDR1 and CDR2 (germline): SGHAT, FQNNGV. V lost 5 bases and J lost 4, with 15 bases in between. This CDR3 is built from 15 residues. The CDR3 loop is CASSQLGGPYNEQFF. The CDR3 DNA reads TGTGCCAGCAGCCAATTGGGGGGGCCGTACAATGAGCAGTTCTTC.

The genes are TRBV19 and TRBJ2-7; 9 nucleotides match TRBD2. Trimming cost V 1 base and J 2 bases; bases outside gene matches: 3. This CDR3 has 15 amino acids. Germline CDR1 and CDR2: LNHDA and SQIVND (reference sequence). The CDR3: CASSIGSGGPYEQYF. The CDR3 DNA reads TGTGCCAGTAGTATAGGAAGCGGGGGGCCCTACGAGCAGTACTTC. Full variable domain (missing parts from reference TRBV19 and TRBJ2-7): DGGITQSPKYLFRKEGQNVTLSCEQNLNHDAMYWYRQDPGQGLRLIYYSQIVNDFQKGDIAEGYSVSREKKESFPLTVTSAQKNPTAFYLCASSIGSGGPYEQYFGPGTRLTVT.

The rearrangement links TRBV5-4 to TRBJ2-7; D is undetermined. From germline, CDR1 is SGHNT and CDR2 YYREEE (reference sequence). CDR3 length: 14 amino acids. V lost 0 bases to trimming and J lost 2 bases, with 9 bases between them. Here the CDR3 reads CASSLEVRPYEQYF. CDR3 DNA: TGTGCCAGCAGCTTGGAGGTCAGGCCCTACGAGCAGTACTTC.

The chain uses TRBV4-1 and TRBJ2-1; the match to TRBD2 covers 13 bases. The V segment lost 4 bases and the J segment 10 bases; nucleotides outside the gene matches: 4. The CDR3 is 14 amino acids. Germline V gives CDR1 MGHRA, CDR2 YSYEKL. The CDR3 region is CASSLGLAGDEQFF. The CDR3 region has the DNA TGCGCCAGCAGCCTCGGACTAGCGGGAGACGAGCAGTTCTTC.

The chain joins TRBV2 to TRBJ1-1, with D possibly TRBD1 on 6 matching bases. The V gene lost 8 bases and the J gene lost 1 base, with 14 bases spanning the gap. The germline CDR1 and CDR2 sequences are SNHLY and FYNNEI. The CDR3 contains 14 residues. CDR3 sequence reads: CASFYRGENTEAFF. DNA of the CDR3: TGTGCCAGCTTTTATAGGGGGGAGAACACTGAAGCTTTCTTT.

The chain recombines TRBV7-7 with TRBJ2-5, with TRBD1 as a possible D gene (6 bases). CDR3 length: 15 residues. V was trimmed by 5 bases and J by 3 bases, leaving 16 bases between them. The germline V gene encodes CDR1 SSHAT and CDR2 FNYEAQ (reference sequence). CDR3 coding DNA: TGTGCCAGCAGCGCCAGCCGGGACATAAAAGAGACCCAGTACTTC. Protein: CASSASRDIKETQYF. The variable domain in full, with the rest retrieved from reference TRBV7-7 and TRBJ2-5, is GAGVSQSPRYKVTKRGQDVTLRCDPISSHATLYWYQQALGQGPEFLTYFNYEAQPDKSGLPSDRFSAERPEGSISTLTIQRTEQRDSAMYRCASSASRDIKETQYFGPGTRLLVL.

The chain couples TRBV6-1 to TRBJ1-2; 7 nucleotides agree with TRBD1. Germline CDR1 and CDR2: MNHNS and SASEGT. CDR3 size: 14 residues. V trimming: 6 bases; J trimming: 8 bases; junction bases outside the gene matches: 12. The CDR3 loop reads CASSPGTVLLGYTF. The CDR3 DNA sequence: TGTGCCAGCAGCCCCGGGACAGTCCTTCTAGGCTACACCTTC.

The rearrangement uses TRBV4-2 and TRBJ2-1; 7 bases are shared with TRBD2. The CDR3 consists of 16 residues. V was clipped by 0 bases and J by 7 bases; unmatched bases: 9. The germline gives CDR1 LGHNA, CDR2 YNFKEQ. DNA for the CDR3: TGTGCCAGCAGCCAAGATCTTTTCGGGGGAGGGAATGAGCAGTTCTTC. Protein product: CASSQDLFGGGNEQFF.

The chain couples TRBV13 to TRBJ2-7; TRBD1 agrees at 9 bases. The CDR3 is 16 amino acids. CDR1 is PRHDT, CDR2 FYEKMQ, per germline (reference sequence). The junction had 6 bases not matched to a gene; V was cut back by 0 bases and J by 3 bases. CDR3 loop: CASSLGGTGIGYEQYF. CDR3 DNA: TGTGCCAGCAGCTTAGGCGGGACAGGGATAGGCTACGAGCAGTACTTC. Looking up the rest from reference TRBV13 and TRBJ2-7 gives the full variable domain: AAGVIQSPRHLIKEKRETATLKCYPIPRHDTVYWYQQGPGQDPQFLISFYEKMQSDKGSIPDRFSAQQFSDYHSELNMSSLELGDSALYFCASSLGGTGIGYEQYFGPGTRLTVT.

This chain uses TRBV11-2 with TRBJ2-7; D unclear. Per germline, CDR1 SGHAT and CDR2 FQNNGV. The ends were cut back, 3 bases at V and 6 bases at J, with 12 bases in the middle. This CDR3 comprises 13 residues. The CDR3 region is CASSFQSLGEQYF. CDR3 sequence (DNA): TGTGCCAGCAGCTTCCAGAGCTTAGGCGAGCAGTACTTC.

This chain joins TRBV7-3 and TRBJ2-3; TRBD1 aligns across 8 bases. The CDR3 extends over 15 amino acids. Trimming removed 6 bases from V and 2 bases from J; junction bases left unmatched: 7. CDR1 is SGHTA, CDR2 FQGTGA, per germline. CDR3 residues: CASRAGTGFTDTQYF. CDR3 sequence (DNA): TGTGCCAGCAGGGCCGGGACAGGATTCACAGATACGCAGTATTTT.

CDR3: CASSLQRQTYNEQFF. CDR3 bases: TGTGCCAGCAGTTTACAGCGGCAAACCTACAATGAGCAGTTCTTC. This rearrangement joins TRBV27 to TRBJ2-1; TRBD2 is a possible D gene (5 bases). Trimming removed 2 bases at V and 2 bases at J, with 10 bases between. CDR1 is MNHEY, CDR2 SMNVEV, per germline (reference sequence). This CDR3 comprises 15 residues.

The chain links TRBV7-8 to TRBJ2-3; TRBD2 matches 7 bases. The length of the CDR3 is 15 residues. Germline CDR1 and CDR2: SGHVS and FQNEAQ. Trimming cost V 6 bases and J 6 bases; bases outside gene matches: 12. The CDR3 DNA reads TGTGCCAGCAGGGCCAAGCGGGATCCACGGGATACGCAGTATTTT. This gives the protein CASRAKRDPRDTQYF.

The rearrangement uses TRBV7-9 and TRBJ2-7, with TRBD1 matching 9 bases. The CDR3 length is 17 residues. V trimming: 1 base; J trimming: 2 bases; junction bases outside the gene matches: 9. From germline, CDR1 is SEHNR and CDR2 FQNEAQ (reference sequence). CDR3 coding DNA: TGTGCCAGCAGCTTAGTACTCCGGGACAGGGCCCCCTACGAGCAGTACTTC. Translating it yields CASSLVLRDRAPYEQYF.

The chain couples TRBV28 to TRBJ1-1; no definite D call. Trimming left V 0 bases short and J 1 base short, with 9 bases between. This CDR3 is 15 amino acids long. CDR1 and CDR2 from the germline V gene are MDHEN and SYDVKM. This chain's CDR3 is CASSLWAVSNTEAFF. In DNA, the CDR3 is TGTGCCAGCAGTTTATGGGCAGTTTCGAACACTGAAGCTTTCTTT.

The gene calls are TRBV7-7 and TRBJ2-3, with D perhaps matching TRBD2 (6 bases). This CDR3 comprises 11 residues. The germline V gene has CDR1 SSHAT and CDR2 FNYEAQ (reference sequence). In nucleotides, the CDR3 is TGTGCTAGCGGAGACGGGAATACGCAGTATTTT. Its protein product is CASGDGNTQYF.

The chain employs TRBV19 and TRBJ2-2, with TRBD2 as a possible D gene (6 bases). Germline values: CDR1 LNHDA, CDR2 SQIVND (reference sequence). The CDR3 has 15 amino acids. Trimming removed 7 bases at V and 4 bases at J, with 16 bases between. In DNA, the CDR3 is TGTGCCAGTACCGGGAGAACGTGGGGCACCGGGGAGCTGTTTTTT. Amino acids: CASTGRTWGTGELFF.

Here the CDR3 reads CASSLMRDRAQETQYF. CDR3 bases: TGTGCCAGCAGTTTAATGAGGGACAGGGCCCAAGAGACCCAGTACTTC. The chain recombines TRBV28 with TRBJ2-5, with 9 bases identical to TRBD1. With 2 bases clipped from V and 1 base from J, the junction kept 5 bases outside the gene matches. Germline lookup yields CDR1 MDHEN and CDR2 SYDVKM. The CDR3 covers 16 residues. Combining the CDR3 with reference TRBV28 and TRBJ2-5 gives the whole variable domain DVKVTQSSRYLVKRTGEKVFLECVQDMDHENMFWYRQDPGLGLRLIYFSYDVKMKEKGDIPEGYSVSREKKERFSLILESASTNQTSMYLCASSLMRDRAQETQYFGPGTRLLVL.

This chain joins TRBV15 and TRBJ1-5; D ambiguous. Germline V CDR1 and CDR2: LNHNV, YYDKDF (reference sequence). The CDR3 has 13 amino acids. Trimming shortened V by 8 bases and J by 3 bases, and 11 bases separated the two germline ends. In nucleotides, the CDR3 is TGTGCCACCGTAGACAAACTCAATCAGCCCCAGCATTTT. Protein product: CATVDKLNQPQHF.

The gene calls are TRBV30 and TRBJ2-3; no clear D. Germline CDR1 is GTSNPN and CDR2 is SVGIG (reference sequence). The V end was cut by 4 bases, the J end by 6 bases, with 11 bases between. The CDR3 is 12 residues long. The CDR3 coding sequence is TGTGCCTGGACAGGACCCCGCGATACGCAGTATTTT. It codes for CAWTGPRDTQYF.

This clone showed up just once. This sample includes further DNA sequences coding for the same CDR3. The rearrangement joins TRBV7-2 to TRBJ2-7; D not resolved. CDR1 is SGHTA, CDR2 FQGNSA, per germline. The CDR3 has 11 amino acids. V shed 1 base and J shed 4 bases, with 2 bases lying between them. This chain's CDR3 is CASSLDYEQYF. The DNA of the CDR3 is TGTGCCAGCAGCTTAGATTACGAGCAGTACTTC.

The chain is built from TRBV11-1 and TRBJ2-1, with D unresolved. Deletions cut 1 base from V and 3 bases from J, with 7 bases between. The CDR3 is made up of 14 amino acids. The V gene's germline CDR1 is SGHAT and CDR2 FQDESV (reference sequence). This CDR3 is CASSLVADYNEQFF. DNA for the CDR3: TGTGCCAGCAGCTTAGTTGCGGACTACAATGAGCAGTTCTTC.

A word on this clone: Different DNA sequences within this sample yield the same CDR3. This chain joins TRBV28 and TRBJ2-7; weak D call: TRBD1 (6 bases). This CDR3 comprises 13 residues. V was shortened by 3 bases and J by 3 bases, with 9 bases between the two germline ends. Germline values: CDR1 MDHEN, CDR2 SYDVKM. CDR3 DNA: TGTGCCAGCAGTTTCGGCAGGGGCTACGAGCAGTACTTC. Its translation is CASSFGRGYEQYF.

The chain is built from TRBV18 and TRBJ2-1, with a weak D call TRBD2 (5 bases). Germline values: CDR1 KGHSH, CDR2 LQKENI. The CDR3 totals 13 residues. Trimming pared 2 bases from V and 6 bases from J, leaving 8 bases between. This CDR3 reads CASSPVGGNEQFF. Written as DNA, the CDR3 is TGTGCCAGCTCACCAGTCGGAGGCAATGAGCAGTTCTTC.

V gene TRBV5-8 combines with J gene TRBJ1-4, with D perhaps TRBD1 (6 bases). With 4 bases removed from V and 5 bases from J, the gap between germline ends came to 15 bases. The CDR3 contains 15 residues. Germline V CDR1 and CDR2: SGHTS, YDEGEE. The CDR3 region has the DNA TGTGCCAGCAGCCTCCGACAGGCAGTGAATGAAAAACTGTTTTTT. It is translated as CASSLRQAVNEKLFF.

As for this clone: This CDR3 is also generated by other DNA sequences in the sample. The chain uses TRBV19 and TRBJ1-1; 10 positions match TRBD1. The CDR3 consists of 17 residues. Germline CDR1 is LNHDA and CDR2 is SQIVND (reference sequence). After removal of 9 bases from V and 0 bases from J, the junction contained 13 bases not matched to a gene. CDR3 sequence: CASHRGTGVGMNTEAFF. Written as DNA, the CDR3 is TGTGCCAGCCACCGCGGGACAGGGGTCGGCATGAACACTGAAGCTTTCTTT.

V and J are TRBV5-1 and TRBJ1-1; D possibly corresponds to TRBD1 (5 bases). This CDR3 is 15 amino acids long. Germline assignment: CDR1 SGHRS and CDR2 YFSETQ. The germline V and J ends were trimmed by 2 bases and 0 bases, with 11 bases remaining between them. CDR3: CASSLRQFMNTEAFF. Written as DNA, the CDR3 is TGCGCCAGCAGCTTAAGACAGTTTATGAACACTGAAGCTTTCTTT. The whole variable domain, filled in from reference TRBV5-1 and TRBJ1-1, reads KAGVTQTPRYLIKTRGQQVTLSCSPISGHRSVSWYQQTPGQGLQFLFEYFSETQRNKGNFPGRFSGRQFSNSRSEMNVSTLELGDSALYLCASSLRQFMNTEAFFGQGTRLTVV.